Below are 14 T cell receptor beta chains sequenced from a single sample in a study of cytomegalovirus exposure and HLA in healthy donors. Some clones are missing from TCRdb's copy, which holds only in-frame ones; the method was immunoSEQ multiplex PCR. The data show about 140,000 clones, about 86% seen once. The sequenced sample consisted of PBMCs. These receptors originate from a man younger than 30 in good health and CMV-seronegative.

The gene calls are TRBV19 and TRBJ1-5; 9 bases map to TRBD1. The CDR3 totals 16 residues. The J segment lost 5 bases and the V segment lost 3 bases, leaving 8 bases of the junction unmatched. Germline loops: CDR1 LNHDA, CDR2 SQIVND (reference sequence). The CDR3 here is CASSILTGGVYQPQHF. The CDR3 DNA is TGTGCCAGTAGTATCCTAACAGGGGGCGTTTATCAGCCCCAGCATTTT.

J is TRBJ1-6 and V is TRBV7-2; D not certain. The CDR3 contains 15 residues. Deletions cut 2 bases from V and 1 base from J, with 6 bases between. CDR1 SGHTA and CDR2 FQGNSA come from the germline V gene. CDR3 coding DNA: TGTGCCAGCAGCTTAACGCAGTCCTATAATTCACCCCTCCACTTT. Protein: CASSLTQSYNSPLHF. The full variable domain, completed using reference TRBV7-2 and TRBJ1-6, is GAGVSQSPSNKVTEKGKDVELRCDPISGHTALYWYRQSLGQGLEFLIYFQGNSAPDKSGLPSDRFSAERTGGSVSTLTIQRTQQEDSAVYLCASSLTQSYNSPLHFGNGTRLTVT.

The chain joins TRBV27 to TRBJ1-4; a weak D match, TRBD1 (5 bases). Between the trimmed V and J ends, which lost 3 bases and 7 bases, there was a span of 9 bases. Per the germline V gene, CDR1 is MNHEY and CDR2 is SMNVEV (reference sequence). The CDR3 loop spans 13 amino acids. The CDR3, as DNA: TGTGCCAGCAGTTTCGGTCAGGGTGAAAAACTGTTTTTT. Translated: CASSFGQGEKLFF.

The chain employs TRBV9 and TRBJ2-1; D may be TRBD1 (6 bases). Trimming shortened V by 3 bases and J by 4 bases, and 11 bases separated the two germline ends. Germline CDR1 is SGDLS and CDR2 is YYNGEE. This CDR3 contains 14 residues. CDR3 in amino acids: CASSAGTNYNEQFF. As DNA, the CDR3 is TGTGCCAGCAGCGCGGGGACAAATTACAATGAGCAGTTCTTC.

The rearrangement joins TRBV6-5 to TRBJ1-1, with 10 bases aligning to TRBD1. This CDR3 is 15 amino acids long. Germline V gene sequence: CDR1 MNHEY, CDR2 SVGAGI. The trim removed 6 bases at V and 0 bases at J, leaving 4 bases unmatched. The CDR3: CASSWTGGMNTEAFF. DNA of the CDR3: TGTGCCAGCAGCTGGACAGGGGGGATGAACACTGAAGCTTTCTTT.

This chain links TRBV9 with TRBJ2-5, with 9 bases matching TRBD2. There are 12 residues in the CDR3. Germline V gene sequence: CDR1 SGDLS, CDR2 YYNGEE. The CDR3: CASSGEAETQYF. The DNA for the CDR3 is TGTGCATCTAGCGGGGAGGCAGAGACCCAGTACTTC.

This chain links TRBV29-1 with TRBJ2-7; 9 bases fit TRBD1. The germline V gene encodes CDR1 SQVTM and CDR2 ANQGSEA. CDR3 size: 15 residues. The ends lost 2 bases at V and 3 bases at J; junction bases unmatched: 8. CDR3 region: CSVESSDRGFYEQYF. The CDR3 region has the DNA TGCAGCGTTGAATCTTCGGACAGGGGTTTCTACGAGCAGTACTTC.

The chain recombines TRBV6-4 with TRBJ2-1; TRBD2 agrees at 8 bases. The CDR3 covers 16 residues. Germline CDR1 and CDR2: MRHNA and SNTAGT. V dropped 6 bases and J dropped 2; count of bases not matched to a gene: 9. CDR3 loop: CASSQAGGGPYNEQFF. DNA for the CDR3: TGTGCCAGCAGCCAGGCCGGGGGGGGCCCCTACAATGAGCAGTTCTTC.

CDR3 sequence reads: CASSTFLIEGRDGYTF. CDR3 nucleotide sequence: TGTGCCAGCAGCACCTTTTTAATCGAGGGTCGGGATGGCTACACCTTC. This chain links TRBV5-4 with TRBJ1-2; D remains unclear. CDR3 size: 16 residues. Germline loops: CDR1 SGHNT, CDR2 YYREEE (reference sequence). Trimming took 4 bases from V and 6 from J, leaving 22 bases between them.

This clone was counted only a few times. This sequence joins TRBV4-1 and TRBJ2-7; D may be TRBD1 (6 bases). This CDR3 region has 15 residues. The germline V and J ends were trimmed by 4 bases and 6 bases, with 19 bases remaining between them. The germline gives CDR1 MGHRA, CDR2 YSYEKL. In nucleotides, the CDR3 is TGCGCCAGCAGCCTGCAGGGTGGATTAGGGGGCGAGCAGTACTTC. Its protein product is CASSLQGGLGGEQYF.

CDR3 residues: CASSPWSGSSYEQYF. The CDR3, as DNA: TGTGCCAGCAGTCCTTGGTCCGGGAGCTCCTACGAGCAGTACTTC. This chain connects TRBV27 to TRBJ2-7, with a possible D match to TRBD2 (6 bases). The CDR3 is made up of 15 amino acids. CDR1 is MNHEY and CDR2 is SMNVEV in the germline V gene (reference sequence). V was trimmed by 5 bases and J by 0 bases, leaving 14 bases between them.

The chain couples TRBV27 to TRBJ2-7, with 9 bases lining up with TRBD2. Germline V gene data show CDR1 as MNHEY and CDR2 as SMNVEV (reference sequence). CDR3 length: 14 amino acids. J lost 6 bases, V lost 0 bases, and 3 bases had no gene match. The CDR3 coding sequence is TGTGCCAGCAGTTTATCTAGCGGGAGAACCGAGCAGTACTTC. Residues: CASSLSSGRTEQYF.

V usage is TRBV2 and J usage is TRBJ1-2, with unresolved D. Germline CDR1 SNHLY, CDR2 FYNNEI. This CDR3 is built from 16 residues. V dropped 2 bases and J dropped 4 bases, with 17 bases sitting between them. The CDR3 reads CASSELPREGAYGYTF. CDR3 in DNA: TGTGCCAGCAGTGAATTGCCCCGTGAGGGAGCCTATGGCTACACCTTC.

This clone was recorded only once. The chain has TRBV11-2 and TRBJ2-7; weak D call: TRBD1 (6 bases). The CDR3 consists of 17 residues. Germline CDR1 and CDR2: SGHAT and FQNNGV. The germline V and J ends were trimmed by 4 bases and 3 bases, with 22 bases remaining between them. The CDR3 nucleotides read TGTGCCAGCAGCTCGACGAGGGGGAGACGTTCCCTCTACGAGCAGTACTTC. Residues: CASSSTRGRRSLYEQYF.